The T cell receptor (beta chain) described here comes from a study of shared clonotypes between healthy human individuals. On the study more broadly: The people who gave samples were a couple of women and three men aged 18 to 49. Three CD4 naive, three CD4 memory, two CD8 naive and one CD8 memory plate were used per donor.

This CDR3 is built from 13 residues. Germline CDR1 is SGHRS and CDR2 is YFSETQ. Trimming removed 3 bases from V and 8 bases from J, with 11 bases in between. The healthy adult donors were HIV-negative and reported no recent acute infections or vaccinations. Generated by immunoSEQ multiplex PCR, the TCRdb table keeps only in-frame clones and is missing some. The data show around 2.5 million clones, roughly 93% seen once. This chain connects TRBV5-1 to TRBJ1-4; D uncertain. This TCR was sampled from a man younger than 35 in good health. Some clones in this sample may be carry-over from other donors' samples. What was sequenced was naive CD4+ T cells from PBMCs. Subset meaning: CD45RA+ positively selected. DNA for the CDR3: TGCGCCAGCAGCTCCCAGCGGTTAGAAAAACTGTTTTTT. This codes for CASSSQRLEKLFF.